The 9 T cell receptor beta chains below were found in one sample sequenced in a study of immune evolution from preneoplasia to lung adenocarcinoma. Measured with immunoSEQ multiplex PCR; TCRdb has only the in-frame clones, and not every one. Of some 10,000 clones in the sample, 75% to 85% were seen once. Sample: FFPE minimally invasive lung adenocarcinoma tissue. The source is a person in their 70s with lung adenocarcinoma.

The chain recombines TRBV5-4 with TRBJ2-6; D may match TRBD1 or TRBD2 (6 bases each). The V end was cut by 0 bases, the J end by 4 bases, with 11 bases between. The germline CDR1 and CDR2 sequences are SGHNT and YYREEE (reference sequence). This CDR3 is built from 16 residues. The CDR3 nucleotides are TGTGCCAGCAGCTTGGCACGGGGGCTCGGGGCCAACGTCCTGACTTTC. The encoded protein is CASSLARGLGANVLTF.

The gene calls are TRBV28 and TRBJ2-1; 9 bases are shared with TRBD2. In germline, CDR1 is MDHEN, CDR2 SYDVKM. Losses at the gene ends were 4 bases for V and 4 bases for J; bases not matched to a gene: 2. This CDR3 region has 14 residues. CDR3 sequence: CASSSSGTYNEQFF. The CDR3 coding sequence is TGTGCCAGCAGTTCTAGCGGGACATACAATGAGCAGTTCTTC.

The chain employs TRBV11-1 and TRBJ1-1, with D maybe TRBD1 (6 bases). The germline gives CDR1 SGHAT, CDR2 FQDESV (reference sequence). The CDR3 contains 14 residues. V lost 1 base and J lost 11, with 17 bases in between. CDR3 protein: CASSLGSDRGVAFF. The CDR3 bases are TGTGCCAGCAGCTTAGGGTCGGACAGAGGAGTCGCTTTCTTT.

The chain is built from TRBV7-6 and TRBJ2-1; 10 positions match TRBD1. J lost 2 bases, V lost 1 base, and 5 bases had no gene match. The CDR3 totals 17 residues. Looked up from germline, CDR1 is SGHVS and CDR2 is FNYEAQ. CDR3 bases: TGTGCCAGCAGCTTAGTAGGACAGGGGGGTACCTACAATGAGCAGTTCTTC. This sequence encodes CASSLVGQGGTYNEQFF.

The genes are TRBV11-3 and TRBJ2-1, with unresolved D. Per the germline V gene, CDR1 is SGHNT and CDR2 is YENEEA. Trimming cost V 2 bases and J 8 bases, with 10 bases left between them. This CDR3 contains 13 residues. CDR3 residues: CASSLSIADEQFF. The CDR3 DNA sequence: TGTGCCAGCAGCTTATCAATAGCCGATGAGCAGTTCTTC.

The count of this clone is one. The chain is built from TRBV28 and TRBJ2-7; possibly TRBD2 for D (6 bases). Trimming pared 6 bases from V and 4 bases from J, leaving 22 bases between. The germline V gene has CDR1 MDHEN and CDR2 SYDVKM. The CDR3 covers 16 residues. The CDR3 bases are TGTGCCAGCAGGCAACCGGGAGAAATATCGTCGTACGAGCAGTACTTC. Translating gives CASRQPGEISSYEQYF.

Only one count was recorded for this clone. This rearrangement joins TRBV11-2 to TRBJ1-5, with D maybe TRBD1 (6 bases). In germline, CDR1 is SGHAT, CDR2 FQNNGV. V lost 1 base to trimming and J lost 4 bases, with 17 bases between them. This CDR3 has 17 residues. The CDR3 region is CASSLGSGQSLNQPQHF. In DNA, the CDR3 is TGTGCCAGCAGCTTAGGCTCCGGACAGAGCTTAAATCAGCCCCAGCATTTT. Full variable domain (outside the CDR3, taken from reference TRBV11-2 and TRBJ1-5): EAGVAQSPRYKIIEKRQSVAFWCNPISGHATLYWYQQILGQGPKLLIQFQNNGVVDDSQLPKDRFSAERLKGVDSTLKIQPAKLEDSAVYLCASSLGSGQSLNQPQHFGDGTRLSIL.

The CDR3 loop is CASSELAGAQETQYF. CDR3 bases: TGTGCCAGCAGTGAACTAGCGGGGGCTCAAGAGACCCAGTACTTC. The J gene is TRBJ2-5, the V gene TRBV6-1; the match to TRBD2 covers 10 bases. Germline assignment: CDR1 MNHNS and CDR2 SASEGT. V was pared by 2 bases and J by 2 bases, with 2 bases of the junction left unmatched. The length of the CDR3 is 15 residues.

The genes are TRBV5-6 and TRBJ1-2; TRBD1 matches at 11 bases. The CDR3 has 15 amino acids. The V segment lost 4 bases and the J segment 6 bases; nucleotides outside the gene matches: 8. Germline CDR1 SGHDT, CDR2 YYEEEE. The CDR3 loop reads CASSPRTGGWDGYTF. The CDR3 coding sequence is TGTGCCAGCAGCCCACGGACAGGGGGCTGGGATGGCTACACCTTC.